This T cell receptor (beta chain) came from a study of regulatory T cells in long-lasting Graves disease (dated by TCRdb to 2020 to 2023). Turning to the overall study: Patients with newly diagnosed Graves' disease had been on antithyroid drugs for under 3 months. This study used TCR sequencing and RNA sequencing of peripheral blood to compare persistent Graves' disease patients against newly diagnosed Graves' disease patients. The study was registered as a clinical trial and conducted in China. TCR sequencing covered around 13 persistent and around 20 newly diagnosed Graves' disease patients, some 35 samples in total.

Library generation was performed with multiplex PCR. Sequencing used an Illumina HiSeq 4000. iRepertoire HTBI primers and Arm-PCR amplification of CDR3 regions were used to construct TCR beta libraries. Gel purification was performed on PCR products prior to sequencing. Under the source paper's analysis protocol: Across samples, 55 to 80 TRBV and 13 to 15 TRBJ segments were identified and used for gene usage analysis of CDR3 amino acid clonotypes. COPE and FqMerger were used to merge the filtered high-quality paired reads into contigs. BLAST was used to align contigs to IMGT TRBV, TRBD and TRBJ reference genes, with CDR3 defined following IMGT. Any clonotype with a frequency above 0.1% was counted as a highly expanded clone. Shannon entropy served as the measure of repertoire diversity, while the Gini coefficient captured V-J evenness. A clonotype was considered public if more than one individual shared it. TCRdb redid the processing of the public reads, applying fastp at Q25 and MiXCR, and retained in-frame beta chains. Rows are unified per CDR3 protein, each entry keeping the most common DNA and genes. TCRdb's processing, not the study's, gives the V and J calls here. The sample yields about 460,000 distinct CDR3 sequences; 14% were counted once. Approximately 19% of the sample is taken by the ten largest.

Remarks on this clonotype: Its antigen specificity is not known. No base qualities exist here, and no much larger clone lies one base off it.

The CDR3 numbers 14 residues from cysteine through phenylalanine. This entry keeps only the CDR3 DNA: 42 bases, framed from base 1. V and J lose 4 bases and 1 base, and a span of 10 bases separates them. CDR1 SGHRS and CDR2 YFSETQ are derived from the germline V gene. The label giving this sample's time point can be read as: newly diagnosed GD, antithyroid drugs for less than 3 months. RNA was extracted from PBMCs in TRIzol for both TCR sequencing and RNA sequencing. The diagnosis of Graves' disease was made according to American Thyroid Association guidelines. Patients were recruited from an endocrinology department in Xi'an, China. Each patient gave 8.5 to 9.5 milliliters of peripheral blood, collected in an EDTA anticoagulant tube. Ficoll Paque Plus density gradient separation was used to isolate PBMCs, and no further T cell sorting was performed. RNA quality was checked with an Agilent 2100 Bioanalyzer and agarose gel, and concentration with a NanoDrop 2000.

What the study reported, not specific to this receptor: Compared with newly diagnosed patients, patients with persistent Graves' disease had lower TCR Shannon entropy and fewer highly expanded clones, which suggests clonal expansion. Sequencing and analysis were restricted to the TCR beta chain. The small sample size was acknowledged by the authors as a limitation that may reduce accuracy. Persistent disease showed preferential use of TRBV28, TRBJ1-2 and TRBJ2-5, whereas newly diagnosed disease favored TRBV20-1 and TRBJ2-1. Persistent patients shared more public clonotypes among themselves (around 2,800) than newly diagnosed patients did (approximately 900). Only peripheral blood was studied, because thyroid tissue, the primary lesion, was inaccessible.

Another study also made use of these data, one on T cells in Graves' hyperthyroidism and ophthalmopathy. The second paper further reports: Stable Graves' hyperthyroidism was defined as the absence of progression to ophthalmopathy over 18 months of follow-up. Hyperthyroidism patients were aged 18 to 65 years and newly diagnosed, with disease duration of less than 2 months. The study excluded patients with uncontrolled infections, other autoimmune diseases, pregnancy or lactation. Diagnoses relied on clinical symptoms, serum thyroxine and TRAb, thyroid ultrasound and orbital computed tomography. The TCR CDR3 was subjected to a first round of RT-PCR using the HTBI primer set and the Qiagen OneStep RT-PCR kit. Most expanded thyroid clonotypes (frequency above 0.001) were also detected in blood, a finding suggesting that blood repertoires may reflect thyroid immune responses. A 13 V-J signature model separated ophthalmopathy from stable hyperthyroidism, with approximately 86% sensitivity and approximately 81% specificity in cross-validation and 80%/75% in testing. In validation, progression to ophthalmopathy was predicted by the model with almost 71% sensitivity and under 85% specificity, a median of 6.5 months before onset. To identify distinguishing TCR V-J signatures, a discovery cohort of around 100 patients was used, comprising 40 to 45 with Graves' ophthalmopathy and 55 to 65 with stable Graves' hyperthyroidism. An independent validation cohort of fewer than 20 hyperthyroidism patients and about 16 patients who later progressed to ophthalmopathy tested prospective prediction of ophthalmopathy. The roughly 100 discovery patients were divided at random into training and test sets in a 7:3 ratio. Thyroid tissue and blood T-cell repertoires from roughly 6 Graves' hyperthyroidism patients were also compared in the study. After sampling, hyperthyroidism patients received methimazole starting at 30 mg daily, and ophthalmopathy patients received high-dose intravenous methylprednisolone. Libraries were constructed in a second round of multiplex PCR, after which size selection and purification were carried out. Sequencing of the libraries was done on an Illumina HiSeq2000 using paired-end 100 bp reads. SOAPnuke was used to process the raw data, with reads discarded if the reads contained adapters or uncalled bases, had a mean Phred below 15, or lacked an exact constant-primer or identifier match. High-quality paired reads were merged using COPE v1.2.5, and each unique nucleotide sequence was defined as a clonotype. MiTCR v1.1 was used to align the clonotypes against IMGT TRBV, TRBD and TRBJ reference segments. Analysis was restricted to V-J combinations with a frequency above 0.0001, which covered roughly 99% of repertoires. A TCS score was defined as the ratio of F50 (clonal expansion) to E x V (chaos), with BLOSUM62-based TCRdist applied between CDR3 peptides within each V-J. Welch's t-statistics and random forest reduced around 520 V-J features to 10 to 15, which were used in a naive Bayes classifier (R e1071). No statistical method was used to fix the sample size in advance, and group allocation was not hidden from the investigators. According to the paper, TCR Vbeta CDR3 sequencing was carried out on around 140 peripheral blood samples, which came from 40 to 45 ophthalmopathy, around 74 hyperthyroidism and about 17 progressor patients.

The sequence joins TRBV5-1 to TRBJ2-3, with no confidently assigned D gene. The source of this sequence is a woman aged 45-59 years with Graves disease. Donor details come from another sample of the same person, matched by shared clones. Source: peripheral blood mononuclear cells (PBMCs), taken at new diagnosis, from a patient treated with antithyroid drugs. The CDR3 has the sequence CASSLLLRTDTQYF. At the DNA level, the sequence is TGCGCCAGCAGCCTCCTGTTGCGCACAGATACGCAGTATTTT.